The 21 T cell receptor beta chains below come from one sample, sequenced in a study of blood T cell repertoires in COVID-19. The protocol was immunoSEQ multiplex PCR, while the TCRdb copy is restricted to in-frame clones and leaves out a portion. The table lists some 48,000 clones, about 86% of them singletons, with around 3% in the top ten. What was sequenced was peripheral blood. These receptors were collected from a woman of 80 years or more with acute or convalescent COVID-19.

The J gene is TRBJ1-2, the V gene TRBV12-3 or TRBV12-4; D is perhaps TRBD1 (6 bases). Deletions cut 6 bases from V and 8 bases from J, with 16 bases between. The CDR3 has 13 amino acids. This CDR3 reads CASSLDRTSGYTF. In DNA form, the CDR3 reads TGTGCCAGCAGCCTCGACAGGACATCGGGCTACACCTTC.

This clone was recorded only once. CDR3 sequence (DNA): TGTGCCAGCAGCACCACTATGAACACTGAAGCTTTCTTT. Translation gives CASSTTMNTEAFF. J is TRBJ1-1 and V is TRBV7-6; D unclear. V lost 5 bases and J 0 bases, leaving 7 bases between the germline ends. The length of the CDR3 is 13 residues. CDR1 and CDR2 (germline): SGHVS, FNYEAQ.

The V and J genes are TRBV7-2 and TRBJ1-2; a weak D match, TRBD1 (6 bases). Germline CDR1 SGHTA, CDR2 FQGNSA. This CDR3 has 15 amino acids. V was pared by 0 bases and J by 8 bases, with 16 bases between. The chain's CDR3 is CASSLAFAQGQGYTF. The CDR3 DNA sequence: TGTGCCAGCAGCTTAGCGTTTGCACAGGGCCAGGGCTACACCTTC.

The rearrangement links TRBV11-1 to TRBJ1-1, with a possible D match to TRBD1 (5 bases). CDR1 SGHAT and CDR2 FQDESV come from the germline V gene (reference sequence). V dropped 1 base and J dropped 3 bases, with 6 bases sitting between them. The CDR3 consists of 13 residues. The CDR3: CASSLEQDTEAFF. The DNA for the CDR3 is TGTGCCAGCAGCTTAGAACAGGACACTGAAGCTTTCTTT.

The chain links TRBV7-3 to TRBJ2-3; D unclear. V was shortened by 5 bases and J by 1 base, with 10 bases between the two germline ends. Germline lookup yields CDR1 SGHTA and CDR2 FQGTGA. This CDR3 contains 14 residues. Written as DNA, the CDR3 is TGTGCCAGCAGCCCCGTCGCGGGCACAGATACGCAGTATTTT. Amino acids: CASSPVAGTDTQYF.

Here the CDR3 reads CASSPPGLAGLETQYF. CDR3 DNA sequence: TGTGCCAGCTCACCACCGGGACTAGCGGGGTTGGAGACCCAGTACTTC. This chain joins TRBV18 and TRBJ2-5; 13 nucleotides agree with TRBD2. V trimming: 0 bases; J trimming: 5 bases; junction bases outside the gene matches: 3. The germline V gene encodes CDR1 KGHSH and CDR2 LQKENI. This CDR3 comprises 16 residues.

This clone was counted only a few times. The genes are TRBV6-5 and TRBJ1-5; perhaps TRBD1 as D (5 bases). The germline V gene encodes CDR1 MNHEY and CDR2 SVGAGI. The CDR3 is 15 amino acids. V gave up 0 bases and J gave up 4 bases, with 10 bases separating them. CDR3 sequence: CASSYSSRENQPQHF. CDR3 in DNA: TGTGCCAGCAGTTACTCGAGCAGGGAAAATCAGCCCCAGCATTTT.

The rearrangement uses TRBV6-2 or TRBV6-3 and TRBJ2-5; 12 bases map to TRBD1. The trim removed 4 bases at V and 2 bases at J, leaving 5 bases unmatched. Germline V gene lookup returns CDR1 MNHEY and CDR2 SVGEGT. The CDR3 runs to 16 residues. The CDR3 DNA is TGTGCCAGCAGTTCCCCGGGACAGGGGGCTCAAGAGACCCAGTACTTC. This encodes CASSSPGQGAQETQYF.

This chain uses TRBV19 with TRBJ1-5; D possibly corresponds to TRBD1 (5 bases). V was shortened by 6 bases and J by 5 bases, with 17 bases between the two germline ends. The CDR3 totals 15 residues. Germline V lookup: CDR1 LNHDA, CDR2 SQIVND (reference sequence). The CDR3 coding sequence is TGTGCCAGTAGGCCGGCGGGACTGGACCATCAGCCCCAGCATTTT. As protein: CASRPAGLDHQPQHF.

This clone was picked up one time. This chain connects TRBV6-5 to TRBJ2-7; 8 bases align to TRBD2. The CDR3 is 14 residues long. The germline gives CDR1 MNHEY, CDR2 SVGAGI. V dropped 6 bases and J dropped 4; count of bases not matched to a gene: 8. CDR3 DNA: TGTGCCAGCAGCGCCGGGACTAGACAATACGAGCAGTACTTC. Its translation: CASSAGTRQYEQYF.

This clone was seen a few times. The rearrangement uses TRBV3-1 (or the pseudogene TRBV3-2) and TRBJ2-2; D remains unclear. The CDR3 runs to 14 residues. The V gene's germline CDR1 is LGHDT and CDR2 YNNKEL (reference sequence). Trimming removed 3 bases from V and 7 bases from J, with 12 bases in between. CDR3 sequence (DNA): TGTGCCAGCAGCCAGGGTTTAGCTATCGGGGAGCTGTTTTTT. It yields the protein CASSQGLAIGELFF.

The V and J genes are TRBV19 and TRBJ2-7; D ambiguous. This CDR3 region has 14 residues. V was pared by 0 bases and J by 2 bases, with 8 bases between. CDR1 and CDR2 from the germline V gene are LNHDA and SQIVND (reference sequence). The CDR3: CASSIEGGAYEQYF. Written as DNA, the CDR3 is TGTGCCAGTAGTATAGAAGGCGGAGCCTACGAGCAGTACTTC.

As concerns this clone: This CDR3 is also generated by other DNA sequences in the sample. The chain couples TRBV5-6 to TRBJ1-2, with TRBD1 matching 8 bases. The CDR3 covers 14 residues. Germline lookup yields CDR1 SGHDT and CDR2 YYEEEE. J was trimmed by 6 bases and V by 4 bases; bases with no gene match: 8. DNA of the CDR3: TGTGCCAGCAGCCTAGACAGGGGAAAGGATGGCTACACCTTC. This translates into CASSLDRGKDGYTF.

This clone appeared once. The genes are TRBV5-8 and TRBJ1-2; TRBD1 matches at 7 bases. The CDR3 sequence is 14 residues long. The J segment lost 4 bases and the V segment lost 0 bases, leaving 3 bases of the junction unmatched. The germline V gene encodes CDR1 SGHTS and CDR2 YDEGEE. The chain's CDR3 is CASSLGQGVYGYTF. The CDR3 region has the DNA TGTGCCAGCAGCTTGGGACAGGGAGTCTATGGCTACACCTTC. The full variable domain, in which reference TRBV5-8 and TRBJ1-2 provide the parts outside the CDR3, is EAGVTQSPTHLIKTRGQQATLRCSPISGHTSVYWYQQALGLGLQFLLWYDEGEERNRGNFPPRFSGRQFPNYSSELNVNALELEDSALYLCASSLGQGVYGYTFGSGTRLTVV.

This chain links TRBV5-4 with TRBJ2-5; TRBD1 matches at 10 bases. Trimming at V came to 7 bases and at J to 3 bases, leaving 6 bases not matched to a gene. CDR1 is SGHNT and CDR2 is YYREEE in the germline V gene (reference sequence). The CDR3 runs 14 residues. CDR3 protein: CASAGGTGEETQYF. The CDR3 nucleotides read TGTGCCAGCGCAGGGGGGACAGGGGAAGAGACCCAGTACTTC.

The J gene is TRBJ1-5, the V gene TRBV19; D might be TRBD1 (6 bases). Trimming took off 7 bases at V and 0 bases at J, with 25 bases between the two ends. CDR3 length equals 19 residues. Germline CDR1 and CDR2: LNHDA and SQIVND (reference sequence). The CDR3 sequence: CASKGDTLVASNSNQPQHF. The CDR3 region has the DNA TGTGCCAGTAAGGGGGACACCCTCGTCGCGTCTAATAGCAATCAGCCCCAGCATTTT.

As DNA, the CDR3 is TGCGCCAGCAGACAGGACACGAACACTGAAGCTTTCTTT. Translated: CASRQDTNTEAFF. This chain joins TRBV5-1 and TRBJ1-1, with a tentative D call TRBD1 (5 bases). Germline V gene sequence: CDR1 SGHRS, CDR2 YFSETQ. V lost 5 bases and J lost 1, with 9 bases in between. This CDR3 region has 13 residues.

This clone was observed a few times. J is TRBJ1-6 and V is TRBV5-5; tentative D call: TRBD1 (6 bases). Germline CDR1 and CDR2: SGHKS and YYEKEE (reference sequence). The length of the CDR3 is 15 residues. V dropped 0 bases and J dropped 2 bases, with 6 bases sitting between them. The DNA of the CDR3 is TGTGCCAGCAGCTTGGAGGGGGCCTATAATTCACCCCTCCACTTT. It is translated as CASSLEGAYNSPLHF.

The rearrangement links TRBV9 to TRBJ2-5, with TRBD1 matching 10 bases. This CDR3 contains 15 residues. V shed 0 bases, J shed 1 base, and the junction held 0 bases outside the gene matches. The germline V gene has CDR1 SGDLS and CDR2 YYNGEE. Here the CDR3 DNA reads TGTGCCAGCAGCGTAGGACAGGGGGCCCAAGAGACCCAGTACTTC. Translating gives CASSVGQGAQETQYF. Full variable domain (rest looked up from reference TRBV9 and TRBJ2-5): DSGVTQTPKHLITATGQRVTLRCSPRSGDLSVYWYQQSLDQGLQFLIQYYNGEERAKGNILERFSAQQFPDLHSELNLSSLELGDSALYFCASSVGQGAQETQYFGPGTRLLVL.

J is TRBJ1-2 and V is TRBV2, with TRBD1 matching over 8 bases. CDR1 and CDR2 from the germline V gene are SNHLY and FYNNEI. The CDR3 extends over 14 amino acids. The V gene end was trimmed by 7 bases and the J gene end by 6 bases; junction bases not matched to a gene: 10. The CDR3 DNA is TGTGCCAGCAATAGACAGGGGTTCACCGATGGCTACACCTTC. Translating it yields CASNRQGFTDGYTF.

The chain joins TRBV2 to TRBJ1-4; D is unclear. Between the trimmed V and J ends, which lost 4 bases and 1 base, there was a span of 10 bases. This CDR3 is built from 15 residues. From germline, CDR1 is SNHLY and CDR2 FYNNEI. The DNA of the CDR3 is TGTGCCAGCAGTGCGACCACGGGAACTAATGAAAAACTGTTTTTT. The encoded protein is CASSATTGTNEKLFF.